This T cell receptor (beta chain) was obtained from a study of T cell changes during pregnancy in multiple sclerosis (dated by TCRdb to the late 2010s). Regarding the study in general: In women with multiple sclerosis, the researchers looked at how the T cell repertoire shifted as pregnancy progressed.

Receptor libraries were prepared by the immunoSEQ multiplex PCR assay. In its TCRdb copy, this immuneACCESS table keeps in-frame sequences only and misses some clones. Where compared with another copy, unresolved V genes explain less than half of these, and the others have no known cause. The sample has around 67,000 clones on record, over 80% of them singletons. The top ten constitute about 2.5% of the sample. In regard to this clone: What antigen it recognizes has not been identified. Nothing much larger sits one base from this clone, and base qualities are not available.

CDR3 length: 16 amino acids, cysteine to phenylalanine. Solely the CDR3 DNA is kept, with 48 bases framed from the first base. Sequences MGHRA (CDR1) and YSYEKL (CDR2) are obtained from the germline V gene. Deletion took 0 bases off V and 2 bases off J, with a span of 11 bases between the germline ends. The sample consisted of peripheral blood, taken in the first trimester of pregnancy. The sequence came from a female donor with multiple sclerosis, enrolled in a pregnancy study. Here the chain combines TRBV4-1 and TRBJ1-3; the D gene is possibly TRBD1, with 5 bases matching. The bases read TGCGCCAGCAGCCAAGACGACAGCACACCTGGAAACACCATATATTTT. This yields the protein CASSQDDSTPGNTIYF.